The entry that follows covers one T cell receptor beta chain sequence. The assay was immunoSEQ multiplex PCR, and TCRdb's table has in-frame clones only and misses some. The data contain 110,000 to 150,000 clones, approximately 90% of them singletons. This sample is drawn from a study of T cell responses to AZD1222 COVID-19 vaccine. Whole-study context: Investigators merged groups given second doses at roughly 4 or roughly 12 weeks.

Trimming removed 5 bases at V and 9 bases at J, with 15 bases between. Germline loops: CDR1 SGHNT, CDR2 YENEEA. The CDR3 spans 13 residues. This sequence originates from an adult in good health. The chain uses TRBV11-3 and TRBJ2-3; D is ambiguous. The sequencing here drew on peripheral blood, taken on day 0 of AZD1222 vaccination. CDR3 amino acids: CASSPAGFLTQYF. CDR3 bases: TGTGCCAGCAGCCCCGCCGGCTTTTTAACGCAGTATTTT.